The next 7 T cell receptor beta chains were all read from a single sample in a study of identical twins. One entry per CDR3 protein, called by TCRdb with MiXCR from the 5' RACE reads. Among approximately 890,000 distinct CDR3 sequences listed, 9% to 15% were seen once. The same specimen was also included in a second study, on yellow fever vaccine responses in identical twins.

The sequencing input was PBMCs. These receptors were collected from a woman aged 18-35 years in good health.

This clonotype was recorded a few times. The CDR3 DNA follows: TGCAGTGCTATCGACAGGGTCCCCTACGAGCAGTACGTC. Amino acids: CSAIDRVPYEQYV. The genes are TRBV20-1 and TRBJ2-7; 7 bases match TRBD1. Germline V gene data show CDR1 as DFQATT and CDR2 as SNEGSKA (reference sequence). The ends lost 4 bases at V and 2 bases at J; junction bases unmatched: 5. This CDR3 has 13 amino acids.

This clonotype was found many times. The DNA for the CDR3 is TGTGCCAGCAGCTTGGGGGGGACGGTCCAAGAGACCCAGTACTTC. The encoded protein is CASSLGGTVQETQYF. This chain connects TRBV5-5 to TRBJ2-5; D tentatively reads TRBD1 or TRBD2 (5 bases each). Germline loops: CDR1 SGHKS, CDR2 YYEKEE (reference sequence). V was clipped by 0 bases and J by 1 base, with 10 bases between them. CDR3 length: 15 amino acids.

This clonotype was counted only a few times. The chain couples TRBV12-3 or TRBV12-4 to TRBJ2-1, with 11 bases identical to TRBD2. V was pared by 6 bases and J by 6 bases, with 16 bases of the junction left unmatched. This CDR3 has 18 residues. This CDR3 is CASRELPLAGGIGNEQFF. The CDR3 DNA follows: TGTGCCAGCAGAGAATTGCCGCTAGCGGGAGGTATTGGCAATGAGCAGTTCTTC.

This clonotype appeared a few times. The chain uses TRBV6-1 and TRBJ2-1; 12 nucleotides match TRBD1. The CDR3 has 16 residues. With V trimmed by 6 bases and J by 8 bases, 11 bases remained unmatched. Germline V CDR1 and CDR2: MNHNS, SASEGT. CDR3: CASSRLGQGAIDEQFF. For the CDR3, the DNA is TGTGCCAGCAGCCGCCTGGGACAGGGGGCGATAGATGAGCAGTTCTTC.

To note about this clonotype: This may arise from a read error, as a much more abundant clone is one base away. This chain uses TRBV5-1 with TRBJ1-4, with 7 bases matching TRBD1. Germline CDR1 is SGHRS and CDR2 is YFSETQ. The CDR3 sequence is 14 residues long. The chain's CDR3 is CPSSLTGSREKLFF. The CDR3 DNA reads as TGCCCCAGCAGCTTGACAGGGTCGAGGGAAAAACTGTTTTTT.

This clonotype appeared many times. The chain employs TRBV29-1 and TRBJ1-1; 8 bases map to TRBD1. V gave up 6 bases and J gave up 4 bases; unmatched junction bases: 13. CDR1 is SQVTM, CDR2 ANQGSEA, per germline. The CDR3 has 15 residues. The DNA for the CDR3 is TGCAGCGTGAACCCGGATTGGACAGGGAGCACTGAAGCTTTCTTT. This translates into CSVNPDWTGSTEAFF.

The chain recombines TRBV4-1 with TRBJ2-3; 8 positions match TRBD2. This CDR3 is built from 15 residues. Germline V gene sequence: CDR1 MGHRA, CDR2 YSYEKL. J gave up 6 bases and V 4 bases, and 9 bases lay outside the gene matches. In DNA, the CDR3 is TGCGCCAGCAGCCCGGGACTAGAGGGGTGGGATACGCAGTATTTT. Translation: CASSPGLEGWDTQYF.